Each of the 8 T cell receptor beta chains below was sequenced from the same sample in a study of blood T cell repertoires in COVID-19. Profiling relied on immunoSEQ multiplex PCR, and the TCRdb table lists in-frame clones only, not all of them. The top ten hold under 2% of the sample, which has roughly 200,000 clones, 88% seen once. Sequencing was performed on peripheral blood. Receptors were obtained from a man aged 18-30 years with active or convalescent COVID-19.

The chain's CDR3 is CASSSGPGLMNTEAFF. CDR3 sequence (DNA): TGTGCCAGCTCATCAGGTCCGGGACTGATGAACACTGAAGCTTTCTTT. The chain couples TRBV18 to TRBJ1-1; possible D gene TRBD1, 5 bases. CDR1 and CDR2 from the germline V gene are KGHSH and LQKENI. The CDR3 loop spans 16 amino acids. Trimming took 5 bases from V and 0 from J, leaving 16 bases between them. Full variable domain (rest looked up from reference TRBV18 and TRBJ1-1): NAGVMQNPRHLVRRRGQEARLRCSPMKGHSHVYWYRQLPEEGLKFMVYLQKENIIDESGMPKERFSAEFPKEGPSILRIQQVVRGDSAAYFCASSSGPGLMNTEAFFGQGTRLTVV.

V and J are TRBV27 and TRBJ1-1, with 12 bases aligning to TRBD1. Losses at the gene ends were 8 bases for V and 1 base for J; bases not matched to a gene: 5. Germline CDR1 reads MNHEY; CDR2 reads SMNVEV (reference sequence). The CDR3 runs to 15 residues. DNA for the CDR3: TGTGCCAGCCACGGGACAGGGGGCCGGAACACTGAAGCTTTCTTT. Its translation: CASHGTGGRNTEAFF.

The CDR3 sequence is CASSLAGRLNTEAFF. The CDR3 nucleotides read TGTGCCAGCAGCTTAGCGGGCCGCTTGAACACTGAAGCTTTCTTT. The rearrangement links TRBV7-9 to TRBJ1-1; D gene ambiguous. The CDR3 length is 15 residues. From germline, CDR1 is SEHNR and CDR2 FQNEAQ (reference sequence). The V end lost 0 bases, the J end lost 0 bases, and 8 bases lay between the germline ends.

The rearrangement links TRBV29-1 to TRBJ2-7, with 7 bases lining up with TRBD1. Germline values: CDR1 SQVTM, CDR2 ANQGSEA. The V and J ends lost 0 bases and 3 bases, in that order; junction bases with no gene match: 8. The CDR3 spans 15 residues. The chain's CDR3 is CSVEDQQGTNYEQYF. DNA of the CDR3: TGCAGCGTTGAAGACCAACAGGGGACCAACTACGAGCAGTACTTC.

This clone was detected once. The chain couples TRBV5-1 to TRBJ2-1, with TRBD2 matching over 11 bases. The CDR3 spans 15 residues. With V trimmed by 3 bases and J by 9 bases, 8 bases remained unmatched. Germline lookup yields CDR1 SGHRS and CDR2 YFSETQ. This CDR3 reads CASSSASGGLSEQFF. CDR3 in DNA: TGCGCCAGCAGCTCCGCTAGCGGGGGGTTGAGTGAGCAGTTCTTC.

The chain has TRBV9 and TRBJ1-2; tentatively, D is TRBD1 (6 bases). This CDR3 is built from 16 residues. Between the trimmed V and J ends, which lost 0 bases and 8 bases, there was a span of 20 bases. Germline-derived CDR1 and CDR2 are SGDLS and YYNGEE. CDR3 sequence reads: CASSVDIQGSAKGYTF. The DNA of the CDR3 is TGTGCCAGCAGCGTAGATATTCAGGGGTCGGCGAAGGGCTACACCTTC. Full variable domain (missing parts from reference TRBV9 and TRBJ1-2): DSGVTQTPKHLITATGQRVTLRCSPRSGDLSVYWYQQSLDQGLQFLIQYYNGEERAKGNILERFSAQQFPDLHSELNLSSLELGDSALYFCASSVDIQGSAKGYTFGSGTRLTVV.

The chain has TRBV10-3 and TRBJ1-6; 11 bases agree with TRBD1. Germline V lookup: CDR1 ENHRY, CDR2 SYGVKD. The CDR3 sequence is 14 residues long. V was clipped by 7 bases and J by 8 bases; unmatched bases: 4. The CDR3 bases are TGTGCCATCAAACCGGGACAGGGGGATTCACCCCTCCACTTT. Translating it yields CAIKPGQGDSPLHF.

The chain uses TRBV25-1 and TRBJ2-3; 10 bases agree with TRBD2. In germline, CDR1 is MGHDK, CDR2 SYGVNS. CDR3 length: 15 residues. V lost 7 bases, J lost 3 bases, and 7 bases stayed unmatched. CDR3 sequence (DNA): TGTGCCAGCACCCCAGCGGGAGGGTTTACAGATACGCAGTATTTT. It codes for CASTPAGGFTDTQYF. The whole variable domain, filled in from reference TRBV25-1 and TRBJ2-3, reads EADIYQTPRYLVIGTGKKITLECSQTMGHDKMYWYQQDPGMELHLIHYSYGVNSTEKGDLSSESTVSRIRTEHFPLTLESARPSHTSQYLCASTPAGGFTDTQYFGPGTRLTVL.